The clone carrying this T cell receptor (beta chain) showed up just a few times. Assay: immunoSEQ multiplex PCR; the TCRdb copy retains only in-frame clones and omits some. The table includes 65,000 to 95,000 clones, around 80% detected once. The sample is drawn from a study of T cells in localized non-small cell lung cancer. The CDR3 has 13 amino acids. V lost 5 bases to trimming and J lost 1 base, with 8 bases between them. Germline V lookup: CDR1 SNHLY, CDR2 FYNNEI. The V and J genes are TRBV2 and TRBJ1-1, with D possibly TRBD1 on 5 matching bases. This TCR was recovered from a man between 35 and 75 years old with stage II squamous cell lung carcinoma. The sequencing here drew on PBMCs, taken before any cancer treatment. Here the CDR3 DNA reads TGTGCCAGCAGTCCTCAGGGGAACACTGAAGCTTTCTTT. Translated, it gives CASSPQGNTEAFF.